The clone carrying this TCR beta chain was seen only a few times. TCRdb reprocessed the RT-PCR reads via MiXCR and lists one record per CDR3 protein. The sample contains more than 550,000 distinct CDR3 sequences, 11% to 15% of which appear only once. The TCR comes from a female donor in good health, serving as a healthy control. The source material was memory CD4+ T cells from blood.

Here the CDR3 reads CASSPLTGVTGYTF. For the CDR3, the DNA is TGTGCCAGCAGCCCCTTGACAGGGGTTACTGGCTACACCTTC. J is TRBJ1-2 and V is TRBV7-3; 8 nucleotides line up with TRBD1. CDR3 length: 14 residues. The V gene end was trimmed by 5 bases and the J gene end by 7 bases; junction bases not matched to a gene: 9. Germline-derived CDR1 and CDR2 are SGHTA and FQGTGA.